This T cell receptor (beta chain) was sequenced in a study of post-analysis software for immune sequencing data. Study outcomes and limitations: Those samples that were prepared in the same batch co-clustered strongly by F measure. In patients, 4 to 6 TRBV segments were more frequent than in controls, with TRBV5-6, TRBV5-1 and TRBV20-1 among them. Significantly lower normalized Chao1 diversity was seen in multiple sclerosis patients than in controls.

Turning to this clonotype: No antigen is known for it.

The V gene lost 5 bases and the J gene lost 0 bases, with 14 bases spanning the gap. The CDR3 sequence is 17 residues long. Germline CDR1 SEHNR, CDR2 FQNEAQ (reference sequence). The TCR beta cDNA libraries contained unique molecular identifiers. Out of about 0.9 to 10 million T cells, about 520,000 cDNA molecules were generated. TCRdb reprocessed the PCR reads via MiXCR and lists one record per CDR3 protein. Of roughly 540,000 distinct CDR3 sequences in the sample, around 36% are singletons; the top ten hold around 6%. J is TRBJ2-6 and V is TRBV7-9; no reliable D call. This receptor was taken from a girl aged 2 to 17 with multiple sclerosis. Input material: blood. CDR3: CASSPPGRSSGANVLTF. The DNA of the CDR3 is TGTGCCAGCAGCCCCCCTGGTAGGTCCTCTGGGGCCAACGTCCTGACTTTC.